This TCR beta chain was identified during a study of blood T cell repertoires in COVID-19 (TCRdb year 2020). Regarding the study in general: Collaborator samples came from the United States, Italy and Spain and covered acute and convalescent phases of COVID-19. The repertoires were released in a freely available public database intended as a resource for research on the immune response to SARS-CoV-2. Sample metadata almost always included a de-identified subject ID, COVID-19 status, age in years and sex. Subjects who had been exposed to COVID-19, were actively infected with it, or had recovered from it provided the deeply sampled blood TCRbeta repertoires that made up the dataset. Where HLA class I and class II types were available, the types were taken from metadata supplied by the sample provider, not from assay-based typing. Samples were obtained from the ongoing ImmuneRACE study (first 160 participants) and from over 1,000 subjects provided by 6 global collaborators. The material from the prospective study consisted of cDNA or gDNA derived from T cells, B-cell-depleted T cells, or PBMCs.

TCRbeta CDR3 regions were amplified from genomic DNA by means of the immunoSEQ Assay, a bias-controlled multiplex PCR. In the source study's methods: Within the assay, amplification of reference gene primers was used to estimate how many nucleated cells each sample contained. Sequence reads were collapsed and filtered to measure the absolute abundance of every unique TCRbeta CDR3 rearrangement. For each sample, productive Simpson clonality was calculated as the square root of Simpson's diversity index across productive rearrangements. The source is immuneACCESS, and TCRdb retained only in-frame sequences with V and J called. Part of the clones is not carried over; for the studies checked, unresolved V genes explain less than half of this, and the remainder is unexplained. V, J and clone size are those of that table, while D and trimming were read from the DNA. The sample table lists over 300,000 clones, nearly 90% of them with a count of one. The ten largest make up around 7% of the sample.

Collaborating institutions collected whole blood in K2EDTA tubes following their own protocols. For TCRbeta analysis, collaborators shipped samples as frozen whole blood, isolated PBMCs, or DNA extracted from either of those sample types. On this clone: The specificity of this receptor is unknown. The input lacks base qualities; no much larger clone sits a single base away.

The study at large found these results: The amount of clinical and demographic metadata varied by source and participant and was provided uncurated.

Compared with germline, V lacks 4 bases and J lacks 6 bases; bases without a gene match: 4. There are 13 amino acids in the CDR3, from cysteine to phenylalanine inclusive. The CDR3 DNA has 39 bases and is translated from base 1. According to the germline V gene (reference sequence), CDR1 reads MNHEY and CDR2 reads SMNVEV. This clonotype was sampled from a man aged 18 to 30 with active or convalescent COVID-19. The sample taken for sequencing was peripheral blood. This chain joins TRBV27 to TRBJ1-2, with 8 junctional bases fitting TRBD1. The CDR3 sequence is CASSSGGADGYTF. Here is the DNA: TGTGCCAGCAGTTCAGGGGGCGCCGATGGCTACACCTTC.